Presented here are 21 T cell receptor beta chains from one specimen sequenced in a study of Tregs in tolerant kidney transplant recipients. TCRdb's table, derived via immunoSEQ multiplex PCR, lists solely in-frame clones and lacks some. Of hundreds of thousands of clones in the sample, roughly 84% were seen once. Sequenced: CD4+ T cells from blood. Receptor source: a human donor in good health.

This clone occurred a few times. The J gene is TRBJ2-1, the V gene TRBV11-2; D gene uncertain. The CDR3 has 14 residues. V was clipped by 1 base and J by 8 bases, with 12 bases between them. Germline CDR1 reads SGHAT; CDR2 reads FQNNGV. DNA of the CDR3: TGTGCCAGCAGCTTAGTGACACGCTGGGATGAGCAGTTCTTC. Amino acids: CASSLVTRWDEQFF.

The chain is built from TRBV15 and TRBJ1-4; 7 nucleotides align to TRBD1. Per germline, CDR1 LNHNV and CDR2 YYDKDF (reference sequence). V dropped 5 bases and J dropped 5; count of bases not matched to a gene: 8. The CDR3 is 15 residues long. The CDR3 DNA reads TGTGCCACCAGCTATTTCAGGGGGGCGAATGAAAAACTGTTTTTT. It encodes CATSYFRGANEKLFF.

This rearrangement joins TRBV6-1 to TRBJ2-7, with 7 bases fitting TRBD2. The CDR3 covers 13 residues. Per the germline V gene, CDR1 is MNHNS and CDR2 is SASEGT. The V and J ends lost 6 bases and 3 bases, in that order; junction bases with no gene match: 5. Written as DNA, the CDR3 is TGTGCCAGCAGGACTAGCCCTTTCTACGAGCAGTACTTC. As protein: CASRTSPFYEQYF.

This clone was seen only once. CDR3 protein: CASSLDGTAVFGEQYF. The CDR3 coding sequence is TGCGCCAGCAGCTTGGACGGGACAGCCGTTTTTGGGGAGCAGTACTTC. The rearrangement uses TRBV5-1 and TRBJ2-7; TRBD1 matches at 7 bases. CDR3 size: 16 residues. Trimming at V came to 0 bases and at J to 7 bases, leaving 13 bases not matched to a gene. Germline CDR1 is SGHRS and CDR2 is YFSETQ.

The chain links TRBV5-4 to TRBJ2-7; D uncertain. Germline CDR1 SGHNT, CDR2 YYREEE (reference sequence). V gave up 0 bases and J gave up 5 bases, with 9 bases separating them. The CDR3 runs 13 residues. CDR3 sequence: CASSLGANHEQYF. DNA of the CDR3: TGTGCCAGCAGCTTGGGGGCTAACCACGAGCAGTACTTC.

This sequence joins TRBV5-1 and TRBJ2-3, with TRBD2 matching 9 bases. Per germline, CDR1 SGHRS and CDR2 YFSETQ. The junction had 4 bases not matched to a gene; V was cut back by 3 bases and J by 2 bases. This CDR3 has 15 residues. In nucleotides, the CDR3 is TGCGCCAGCAGCTCCGGGACTAGCTACACAGATACGCAGTATTTT. Residues: CASSSGTSYTDTQYF.

The chain recombines TRBV11-2 with TRBJ1-2, with TRBD1 identical over 12 bases. The V gene's germline CDR1 is SGHAT and CDR2 FQNNGV. The CDR3 totals 17 residues. V dropped 4 bases and J dropped 3; count of bases not matched to a gene: 9. CDR3 protein: CASSSTGTGGAYYGYTF. Written as DNA, the CDR3 is TGTGCCAGCAGCTCTACCGGGACAGGGGGCGCATACTATGGCTACACCTTC.

The V and J genes are TRBV11-2 and TRBJ2-7; D gene ambiguous. The CDR3 is 13 amino acids. V was clipped by 5 bases and J by 3 bases, with 11 bases between them. CDR1 SGHAT and CDR2 FQNNGV come from the germline V gene. The CDR3 DNA reads as TGTGCCAGCAGCCCCATAGCTCGCTACGAGCAGTACTTC. It codes for CASSPIARYEQYF.

This clone came up once. The chain joins TRBV4-2 to TRBJ2-7; 8 nucleotides align to TRBD2. Germline CDR1 is LGHNA and CDR2 is YNFKEQ. The junction had 17 bases not matched to a gene; V was cut back by 1 base and J by 0 bases. The CDR3 loop spans 20 amino acids. CDR3 DNA sequence: TGTGCCAGCAGCCAAGTTCATCCCGGTAGCGGGATCGCTTTCTCCTACGAGCAGTACTTC. Its translation is CASSQVHPGSGIAFSYEQYF.

Here the CDR3 DNA reads TGTGCCAGCAGCTTGGGCCGACGGAGCACAGATACGCAGTATTTT. This sequence encodes CASSLGRRSTDTQYF. This chain connects TRBV11-3 to TRBJ2-3, with D uncertain. Germline V gives CDR1 SGHNT, CDR2 YENEEA. The CDR3 length is 15 residues. V was clipped by 3 bases and J by 0 bases, with 10 bases between them. Full variable domain (outside the CDR3, taken from reference TRBV11-3 and TRBJ2-3): EAGVVQSPRYKIIEKKQPVAFWCNPISGHNTLYWYLQNLGQGPELLIRYENEEAVDDSQLPKDRFSAERLKGVDSTLKIQPAELGDSAVYLCASSLGRRSTDTQYFGPGTRLTVL.

The chain joins TRBV7-9 to TRBJ2-3, with D perhaps TRBD2 (6 bases). CDR1 and CDR2 from the germline V gene are SEHNR and FQNEAQ (reference sequence). Trimming took 5 bases from V and 1 from J, leaving 16 bases between them. The CDR3 is 16 residues long. The DNA of the CDR3 is TGTGCCAGCAGCACCCGCGGGGCCGGGGGCACAGATACGCAGTATTTT. This gives the protein CASSTRGAGGTDTQYF.

The rearrangement joins TRBV19 to TRBJ2-4; 8 positions match TRBD1. With V trimmed by 3 bases and J by 1 base, 11 bases remained unmatched. Germline assignment: CDR1 LNHDA and CDR2 SQIVND (reference sequence). This CDR3 contains 18 residues. The CDR3 coding sequence is TGTGCCAGTAGTATTGGACAGGGTAGGGACTGGGCCAAAAACATTCAGTACTTC. It codes for CASSIGQGRDWAKNIQYF.

This clone appeared a single time. This chain uses TRBV21-1 with TRBJ2-7. TRBV21-1 constitutes a pseudogene. CDR3 size: 14 residues. The CDR3 loop reads CASSRRDPPYEQYF. The DNA for the CDR3 is TGTGCCAGCAGCCGACGGGACCCTCCCTACGAGCAGTACTTC.

As DNA, the CDR3 is TGTGCCAGCTCTCTAGGACTTAAGAATCAGCCCCAGCATTTT. Translated: CASSLGLKNQPQHF. The rearrangement joins TRBV18 to TRBJ1-5; no clear D gene. CDR1 and CDR2 from the germline V gene are KGHSH and LQKENI. V shed 6 bases and J shed 4 bases, with 13 bases lying between them. The CDR3 runs 14 residues.

The genes are TRBV2 and TRBJ2-1; maybe TRBD1 (5 bases). Germline CDR1 and CDR2: SNHLY and FYNNEI. The CDR3 runs to 15 residues. V was clipped by 2 bases and J by 1 base, with 9 bases between them. In nucleotides, the CDR3 is TGTGCCAGCAGTGAAAGTCAGGGTTCCTACAATGAGCAGTTCTTC. The encoded protein is CASSESQGSYNEQFF.

CDR3 residues: CASSGQEGQPQHF. The CDR3 DNA is TGTGCCAGCAGTGGACAGGAAGGTCAGCCCCAGCATTTT. This sequence joins TRBV2 and TRBJ1-5; possible D gene TRBD1, 6 bases. CDR3 size: 13 residues. Germline loops: CDR1 SNHLY, CDR2 FYNNEI. The V end was cut by 4 bases, the J end by 6 bases, with 10 bases between.

The chain recombines TRBV9 with TRBJ2-2, with D possibly being TRBD1 (6 bases). Germline V CDR1 and CDR2: SGDLS, YYNGEE. The CDR3 length is 18 residues. Trimming removed 5 bases at V and 4 bases at J, with 24 bases between. In nucleotides, the CDR3 is TGTGCCAGCAGTTTCCCACCCGGTGGGGGCCTAGTCACCGGGGAGCTGTTTTTT. This codes for CASSFPPGGGLVTGELFF.

The chain recombines TRBV27 with TRBJ1-5, with TRBD1 as a possible D gene (5 bases). The V end was cut by 3 bases, the J end by 6 bases, with 9 bases between. CDR1 and CDR2 from the germline V gene are MNHEY and SMNVEV (reference sequence). This CDR3 spans 13 amino acids. The CDR3 reads CASSLIGGQPQHF. CDR3 DNA sequence: TGTGCCAGCAGTTTGATCGGGGGTCAGCCCCAGCATTTT.

V is TRBV19 and J is TRBJ2-7; no reliable D call. V lost 5 bases, J lost 4 bases, and 9 bases lay in between. Germline V gene data show CDR1 as LNHDA and CDR2 as SQIVND (reference sequence). This CDR3 comprises 12 residues. The CDR3 loop reads CASSDTKYEQYF. In DNA form, the CDR3 reads TGTGCCAGTAGTGACACGAAGTACGAGCAGTACTTC.

The chain links TRBV27 to TRBJ1-5; D is ambiguous. CDR3 length equals 17 residues. Between the trimmed V and J ends, which lost 8 bases and 7 bases, there was a span of 27 bases. CDR1 MNHEY and CDR2 SMNVEV come from the germline V gene (reference sequence). The CDR3 region has the DNA TGTGCCAGCTCGAAAACACAAAAGATTGGGTGGGGACAGCCCCAGCATTTT. Its protein product is CASSKTQKIGWGQPQHF.

About this clone itself: The same CDR3 also results from other DNA sequences found in this sample. The rearrangement links TRBV29-1 to TRBJ1-6; 9 positions match TRBD1. V lost 6 bases and J lost 14; bases outside the gene matches: 5. The CDR3 is 11 residues long. Germline loops: CDR1 SQVTM, CDR2 ANQGSEA. In DNA, the CDR3 is TGCAGCGTAGTACAGGGGGCCACCCTCCACTTT. It is translated as CSVVQGATLHF.